The 5 T cell receptor beta chains listed next were all sequenced from one sample in a study of blood T cell repertoires in COVID-19. The table came from immunoSEQ multiplex PCR; TCRdb's copy has only in-frame clones and leaves some out. The table has 100,000 to 150,000 clones, 84% seen once. Source material: PBMCs or T cells enriched from blood (not recorded which). These receptors were collected from a man aged 35 to 55 with acute COVID-19.

The chain links TRBV15 to TRBJ2-1; TRBD2 agrees at 14 bases. The CDR3 contains 14 residues. V shed 0 bases, J shed 12 bases, and the junction held 1 base outside the gene matches. Germline-derived CDR1 and CDR2 are LNHNV and YYDKDF (reference sequence). CDR3 nucleotides: TGTGCCACCAGCAGAGAAGGGACTAGCGGGGGGCAGTTCTTC. The encoded protein is CATSREGTSGGQFF.

The CDR3 DNA follows: TGTGCCAGCAGGGACAGGGGGGGGCGCGAGCAGTACTTC. Amino acids: CASRDRGGREQYF. The chain uses TRBV5-6 and TRBJ2-7; 10 positions agree with TRBD1. Germline trimming cut 5 bases from V and 6 bases from J; bases unmatched to any gene: 5. Germline V gene sequence: CDR1 SGHDT, CDR2 YYEEEE. The CDR3 totals 13 residues.

This chain links TRBV5-1 with TRBJ2-6; D unresolved. Trimming stripped 0 bases from V and 0 bases from J, with 7 bases between. In germline, CDR1 is SGHRS, CDR2 YFSETQ. The CDR3 covers 16 residues. This chain's CDR3 is CASSLGQNSGANVLTF. In DNA, the CDR3 is TGCGCCAGCAGCTTGGGGCAAAACTCTGGGGCCAACGTCCTGACTTTC.

The genes are TRBV5-1 and TRBJ2-5; 8 bases align to TRBD1. J lost 5 bases, V lost 3 bases, and 9 bases had no gene match. The CDR3 sequence is 15 residues long. CDR1 and CDR2 from the germline V gene are SGHRS and YFSETQ. The CDR3 DNA reads as TGCGCCAGCAGCTGGGGACTGACAGGGGCGGAGACCCAGTACTTC. It yields the protein CASSWGLTGAETQYF.

The chain recombines TRBV6-6 with TRBJ1-4; the match to TRBD1 covers 8 bases. The CDR3 totals 16 residues. Germline-derived CDR1 and CDR2 are MNHNY and SVGAGI (reference sequence). With V trimmed by 0 bases and J by 8 bases, 8 bases remained unmatched. CDR3 nucleotides: TGTGCCAGCAGTTACTCGGACAGGGCCTTTACCGAAAAACTGTTTTTT. Amino acids: CASSYSDRAFTEKLFF.